The 8 T cell receptor beta chains below were found in one sample sequenced in a study of CD8 T cells in ankylosing spondylitis. One entry per CDR3 protein, called by TCRdb with MiXCR from the 5' RACE reads. In the table there are fewer than 200,000 distinct CDR3 sequences, 15% to 20% of which are singletons. Source material: blood, either unsorted or a sorted T cell fraction (not recorded which). Receptor source: a male donor under 30 with ankylosing spondylitis or in good health (not recorded which).

This clonotype was picked up many times. V usage is TRBV6-1 and J usage is TRBJ2-5, with 7 bases matching TRBD1. V trimming: 6 bases; J trimming: 5 bases; junction bases outside the gene matches: 12. There are 15 residues in the CDR3. Per the germline V gene, CDR1 is MNHNS and CDR2 is SASEGT. CDR3 bases: TGTGCCAGCAGCCTTACCGCAACAGGGGTGGAGACCCAGTACTTC. As protein: CASSLTATGVETQYF.

This clonotype was found many times. The chain is built from TRBV12-3 or TRBV12-4 and TRBJ2-3; no clear D gene. CDR3 length: 15 residues. V was trimmed by 3 bases and J by 2 bases, leaving 12 bases between them. The CDR3, as DNA: TGTGCCAGCAGTTTGTACGCGGACGCCACAGATACGCAGTATTTT. The encoded protein is CASSLYADATDTQYF.

The chain employs TRBV29-1 and TRBJ1-5; 9 positions agree with TRBD1. The CDR3 loop spans 13 amino acids. The germline V gene encodes CDR1 SQVTM and CDR2 ANQGSEA. V was pared by 4 bases and J by 3 bases, with 1 base of the junction left unmatched. The CDR3, as DNA: TGCAGCGTTGGGACAGGGGTCAATCAGCCCCAGCATTTT. Translated: CSVGTGVNQPQHF.

This clonotype was observed many times. V gene TRBV27 combines with J gene TRBJ1-3; D remains ambiguous. The ends were cut back, 1 base at V and 2 bases at J, with 3 bases in the middle. The CDR3 extends over 13 amino acids. Germline lookup yields CDR1 MNHEY and CDR2 SMNVEV (reference sequence). In DNA form, the CDR3 reads TGTGCCAGCAGTTTATTGGCTGGAAACACCATATATTTT. Amino acids: CASSLLAGNTIYF.

This clonotype was recorded at least ten times. The chain uses TRBV7-8 and TRBJ2-1, with 7 bases aligning to TRBD2. Germline assignment: CDR1 SGHVS and CDR2 FQNEAQ. Trimming took 5 bases from V and 2 from J; bases not matched to a gene: 12. The CDR3 has 17 residues. The CDR3 reads CASSTKSGIGPYNEQFF. CDR3 bases: TGTGCCAGCAGCACAAAAAGCGGGATCGGCCCCTACAATGAGCAGTTCTTC.

This clonotype has a single count. The rearrangement uses TRBV29-1 and TRBJ2-1; D is tentatively TRBD1 or TRBD2 (6 bases each). The ends were cut back, 5 bases at V and 5 bases at J, with 19 bases in the middle. The CDR3 sequence is 15 residues long. The germline V gene has CDR1 SQVTM and CDR2 ANQGSEA. As DNA, the CDR3 is TGCAGCGTTTCCCCGGGGGCAGGGGAAAACAATGAGCAGTTCTTC. This gives the protein CSVSPGAGENNEQFF.

Many counts were recorded for this clonotype. CDR3 nucleotide sequence: TGCAGCGCTATACTAGCGGGAGGGCCTTACGAGCAGTACGTC. Its translation is CSAILAGGPYEQYV. The chain recombines TRBV29-1 with TRBJ2-7, with 13 bases fitting TRBD2. The J segment lost 4 bases and the V segment lost 7 bases, leaving 7 bases of the junction unmatched. The CDR3 is 14 amino acids. The germline CDR1 and CDR2 sequences are SQVTM and ANQGSEA.

The table lists this clonotype with a few counts. This chain connects TRBV29-1 to TRBJ2-1; no clear D gene. V lost 3 bases, J lost 0 bases, and 6 bases lay in between. Germline V lookup: CDR1 SQVTM, CDR2 ANQGSEA. The CDR3 length is 13 residues. Here the CDR3 DNA reads TGCAGCGTTGACAAGAGCTCCTACAATGAGCAGTTCTTC. As protein: CSVDKSSYNEQFF.